Presented here are 21 T cell receptor beta chains from one specimen sequenced in a study of cytotoxic CD8 clonotypes in ibrutinib-treated CLL. Measured with immunoSEQ multiplex PCR; TCRdb has only the in-frame clones, and not every one. The top ten hold about 4.5% of the sample, which has roughly 170,000 clones, 84% seen once. The sequences come from PBMCs, collected after 24 months of ibrutinib treatment. These TCRs come from a human donor with chronic lymphocytic leukemia.

V usage is TRBV7-6 and J usage is TRBJ1-1; 12 bases match TRBD1. Unmatched junction bases numbered 5, after V lost 5 bases and J lost 1 base. The CDR3 extends over 16 amino acids. From germline, CDR1 is SGHVS and CDR2 FNYEAQ. The CDR3 protein is CASSTGTGGQNTEAFF. The CDR3 region has the DNA TGTGCCAGCAGCACAGGGACAGGGGGCCAGAACACTGAAGCTTTCTTT.

This clone was detected only once. The chain recombines TRBV19 with TRBJ2-3; 9 bases are a match to TRBD2. J lost 4 bases, V lost 5 bases, and 7 bases had no gene match. Looked up from germline, CDR1 is LNHDA and CDR2 is SQIVND (reference sequence). The CDR3 is 15 amino acids. CDR3: CASSSQGLAADTQYF. DNA of the CDR3: TGTGCCAGTAGTTCCCAGGGACTAGCCGCAGATACGCAGTATTTT.

The chain employs TRBV19 and TRBJ2-3, with 7 bases that match TRBD2. The V gene end was trimmed by 5 bases and the J gene end by 4 bases; junction bases not matched to a gene: 9. The CDR3 has 15 amino acids. Germline V gene data show CDR1 as LNHDA and CDR2 as SQIVND (reference sequence). The chain's CDR3 is CASSLSSGRSDTQYF. Written as DNA, the CDR3 is TGTGCCAGTAGTCTATCTAGCGGAAGGTCAGATACGCAGTATTTT. Variable domain in full (rest from reference TRBV19 and TRBJ2-3): DGGITQSPKYLFRKEGQNVTLSCEQNLNHDAMYWYRQDPGQGLRLIYYSQIVNDFQKGDIAEGYSVSREKKESFPLTVTSAQKNPTAFYLCASSLSSGRSDTQYFGPGTRLTVL.

The rearrangement joins TRBV7-2 to TRBJ1-3; 7 positions match TRBD1. Trimming at V came to 8 bases and at J to 1 base, leaving 11 bases not matched to a gene. Germline V CDR1 and CDR2: SGHTA, FQGNSA. There are 16 residues in the CDR3. As DNA, the CDR3 is TGTGCCAGCGGCCAGGGGGGGCGGTGGTCTGGAAACACCATATATTTT. The encoded protein is CASGQGGRWSGNTIYF.

This chain joins TRBV7-2 and TRBJ2-7; D is perhaps TRBD2 (6 bases). Trimming stripped 1 base from V and 4 bases from J, with 14 bases between. Germline V CDR1 and CDR2: SGHTA, FQGNSA. The CDR3 has 15 amino acids. This CDR3 reads CASSLDAIAGYEQYF. DNA of the CDR3: TGTGCCAGCAGCTTAGACGCGATCGCGGGGTACGAGCAGTACTTC. Full variable domain (outside the CDR3, taken from reference TRBV7-2 and TRBJ2-7): GAGVSQSPSNKVTEKGKDVELRCDPISGHTALYWYRQSLGQGLEFLIYFQGNSAPDKSGLPSDRFSAERTGGSVSTLTIQRTQQEDSAVYLCASSLDAIAGYEQYFGPGTRLTVT.

The rearrangement uses TRBV11-2 and TRBJ2-3, with D unclear. This CDR3 has 14 residues. Germline V gene lookup returns CDR1 SGHAT and CDR2 FQNNGV. The V end was cut by 0 bases, the J end by 9 bases, with 13 bases between. The CDR3 here is CASSLDRERGTQYF. The CDR3 DNA reads as TGTGCCAGCAGCTTAGATAGAGAACGAGGCACGCAGTATTTT.

This chain links TRBV9 with TRBJ2-5; TRBD2 aligns across 7 bases. Germline V gene data show CDR1 as SGDLS and CDR2 as YYNGEE. The CDR3 length is 18 residues. Unmatched junction bases numbered 14, after V lost 0 bases and J lost 3 bases. This chain's CDR3 is CASSVEVLGGELKETQYF. The CDR3 DNA sequence: TGTGCCAGCAGCGTAGAGGTCCTTGGGGGGGAGCTCAAAGAGACCCAGTACTTC.

The rearrangement links TRBV7-2 to TRBJ1-5; no firm D call. Deletions cut 1 base from V and 4 bases from J, with 5 bases between. Germline CDR1 and CDR2: SGHTA and FQGNSA. The CDR3 loop spans 13 amino acids. DNA for the CDR3: TGTGCCAGCAGCTTAGTTCGTAATCAGCCCCAGCATTTT. Translated, it gives CASSLVRNQPQHF.

V usage is TRBV18 and J usage is TRBJ2-5; TRBD1 or TRBD2 may be the D gene (5 bases each). V dropped 3 bases and J dropped 4 bases, with 18 bases sitting between them. There are 16 residues in the CDR3. Per germline, CDR1 KGHSH and CDR2 LQKENI. The CDR3 here is CASSPGDLPKRETQYF. Written as DNA, the CDR3 is TGTGCCAGCTCACCGGGGGACCTACCAAAAAGAGAGACCCAGTACTTC.

A word on this clone: Within the sample, other DNA sequences also encode this same CDR3. The chain is built from TRBV19 and TRBJ1-2, with D possibly being TRBD1 (6 bases). The ends were cut back, 7 bases at V and 1 base at J, with 7 bases in the middle. The CDR3 has 12 amino acids. CDR1 and CDR2 from the germline V gene are LNHDA and SQIVND (reference sequence). Here the CDR3 reads CASKQGNYGYTF. CDR3 in DNA: TGTGCCAGTAAACAGGGTAACTATGGCTACACCTTC.

CDR3 in amino acids: CASRTNSYNEQFF. The DNA of the CDR3 is TGTGCCAGCAGGACAAATTCGTACAATGAGCAGTTCTTC. The V and J genes are TRBV2 and TRBJ2-1; no definite D call. This CDR3 comprises 13 residues. Trimming took 6 bases from V and 4 from J, leaving 10 bases between them. Germline-derived CDR1 and CDR2 are SNHLY and FYNNEI.

The rearrangement joins TRBV6-4 to TRBJ2-1, with 9 positions matching TRBD2. Per germline, CDR1 MRHNA and CDR2 SNTAGT. The V and J ends lost 6 bases and 0 bases, in that order; junction bases with no gene match: 6. The CDR3 length is 16 residues. The CDR3, as DNA: TGTGCCAGCAGACGGGGCGGGGGGGCCTCCTACAATGAGCAGTTCTTC. It yields the protein CASRRGGGASYNEQFF.

The rearrangement links TRBV5-1 to TRBJ1-2; D is possibly TRBD1 (6 bases). Trimming took off 0 bases at V and 0 bases at J, with 15 bases between the two ends. Germline V gene sequence: CDR1 SGHRS, CDR2 YFSETQ. The CDR3 has 17 residues. CDR3 sequence: CASSLVSGVASNYGYTF. CDR3 coding DNA: TGCGCCAGCAGCTTGGTTTCAGGGGTAGCCTCTAACTATGGCTACACCTTC. Full variable domain (remainder filled in from reference TRBV5-1 and TRBJ1-2): KAGVTQTPRYLIKTRGQQVTLSCSPISGHRSVSWYQQTPGQGLQFLFEYFSETQRNKGNFPGRFSGRQFSNSRSEMNVSTLELGDSALYLCASSLVSGVASNYGYTFGSGTRLTVV.

This clone has a handful of counts. V usage is TRBV28 and J usage is TRBJ1-5, with D perhaps TRBD1 (6 bases). The CDR3 loop spans 12 amino acids. Germline V gene sequence: CDR1 MDHEN, CDR2 SYDVKM. V was pared by 6 bases and J by 7 bases, with 10 bases between. In DNA, the CDR3 is TGTGCCAGCAGCATCCAGGGGCAGCCCCAGCATTTT. Translated: CASSIQGQPQHF.

The chain couples TRBV5-1 to TRBJ1-1, with D unclear. The germline CDR1 and CDR2 sequences are SGHRS and YFSETQ. Trimming removed 6 bases from V and 5 bases from J, with 8 bases in between. The CDR3 is made up of 11 amino acids. The CDR3 protein is CASKVGTEAFF. The CDR3 DNA follows: TGCGCCAGCAAAGTAGGAACTGAAGCTTTCTTT.

The V and J genes are TRBV27 and TRBJ2-2; D may correspond to TRBD1 or TRBD2 (5 bases each). CDR1 is MNHEY and CDR2 is SMNVEV in the germline V gene (reference sequence). The V gene lost 3 bases and the J gene lost 6 bases, with 8 bases spanning the gap. The CDR3 is 13 residues long. CDR3 in amino acids: CASSFLGAGELFF. In DNA, the CDR3 is TGTGCCAGCAGTTTTTTGGGGGCCGGGGAGCTGTTTTTT.

The chain carries TRBV5-6 and TRBJ2-3; 8 nucleotides match TRBD1. The CDR3 runs 16 residues. After removal of 1 base from V and 2 bases from J, the junction contained 6 bases not matched to a gene. Germline-derived CDR1 and CDR2 are SGHDT and YYEEEE. This CDR3 is CASSLRSGGFTDTQYF. In DNA form, the CDR3 reads TGTGCCAGCAGCTTGAGGTCAGGGGGCTTCACAGATACGCAGTATTTT.

The V call is TRBV6-5, the J call TRBJ1-1, with D unclear. Per germline, CDR1 MNHEY and CDR2 SVGAGI. There are 15 residues in the CDR3. The V end was cut by 6 bases, the J end by 5 bases, with 19 bases between. The CDR3 spells CASRNQWESGTEAFF. CDR3 nucleotides: TGTGCCAGCAGAAACCAATGGGAAAGTGGGACTGAAGCTTTCTTT.

The rearrangement uses TRBV28 and TRBJ2-7, with 14 nucleotides matching TRBD2. CDR1 and CDR2 (germline): MDHEN, SYDVKM. Trimming took 3 bases from V and 5 from J; bases not matched to a gene: 3. The CDR3 has 15 amino acids. The CDR3 DNA is TGTGCCAGCAGTTTTCGACTAGCGGGAGGGGACGAGCAGTACTTC. Protein: CASSFRLAGGDEQYF.

The CDR3: CASSIRTAGPTEAFF. CDR3 DNA: TGTGCCAGTAGTATCAGGACGGCAGGTCCCACTGAAGCTTTCTTT. V and J are TRBV19 and TRBJ1-1; D gene ambiguous. V dropped 3 bases and J dropped 4 bases, with 15 bases sitting between them. This CDR3 spans 15 amino acids. Germline V lookup: CDR1 LNHDA, CDR2 SQIVND (reference sequence). Full variable domain (missing parts from reference TRBV19 and TRBJ1-1): DGGITQSPKYLFRKEGQNVTLSCEQNLNHDAMYWYRQDPGQGLRLIYYSQIVNDFQKGDIAEGYSVSREKKESFPLTVTSAQKNPTAFYLCASSIRTAGPTEAFFGQGTRLTVV.

The chain has TRBV28 and TRBJ1-4; 9 bases are shared with TRBD1. CDR1 and CDR2 from the germline V gene are MDHEN and SYDVKM. CDR3 length: 15 amino acids. V shed 6 bases, J shed 4 bases, and the junction held 6 bases outside the gene matches. The CDR3 bases are TGTGCCAGCAGCCTGGGGGGACAGGGTAATGAAAAACTGTTTTTT. Translating it yields CASSLGGQGNEKLFF.